These T cell receptor beta chains were read from a single sample in a study of radiation and T cells in renal cell carcinoma. Data came from immunoSEQ multiplex PCR; TCRdb stores just in-frame clones and leaves some out. The sample records 140,000 or so clones, 86% being singletons. Sequenced material: blood, taken from a patient whose treatment included radiotherapy and nephrectomy. Receptor source: a woman in her forties or fifties with renal cell carcinoma. Each CDR3 is given with its conserved first and last residue. A D gene is named only where the DNA matches it firmly. Clone size is given for some rows only: seen once, a few or many times, or a class if the clone is expanded.

clone size	D gene	V gene	J gene	CDR3 DNA	CDR3 protein
NA	NA	TRBV5-1	TRBJ2-5	TGCGCCAGCAGCTTGGGAGTGGCAGAGACCCAGTACTTC	CASSLGVAETQYF
NA	NA	TRBV9	TRBJ2-3	TGTGCCAGCAGACACGGAGGGGGTAGCACAGATACGCAGTATTTT	CASRHGGGSTDTQYF
NA	NA	TRBV30	TRBJ1-2	TGTGCCTGGGCGGACAGATTTAGTGGCTACACCTTC	CAWADRFSGYTF
NA	NA	TRBV4-3	TRBJ1-1	TGCGCCAGCAGCCAAACAGGGATCAACACTGAAGCTTTCTTT	CASSQTGINTEAFF
NA	NA	TRBV4-3	TRBJ1-5	TGCGCCAGCAGCCAAACCCGGGGGGGCAATCAGCCCCAGCATTTT	CASSQTRGGNQPQHF
NA	NA	TRBV6-5	TRBJ1-2	TGTGCCAGCCGACAGGATGGGTTCTCTGGCTACACCTTC	CASRQDGFSGYTF
NA	NA	TRBV4-1	TRBJ2-7	TGCGCCAGCAGCTACCAGGCCTCCATGTCCTACGAGCAGTACTTC	CASSYQASMSYEQYF
NA	NA	TRBV5-5	TRBJ2-6	TGTGCCAGCAGCTTCCCGACAGGAACGGGGGCCAACGTCCTGACTTTC	CASSFPTGTGANVLTF
few	NA	TRBV10-1	TRBJ1-2	TGCGCCAGCAGATGGGGCTACACCTTC	CASRWGYTF
NA	TRBD1	TRBV15	TRBJ2-7	TGTGCCACCAGCAGAGATGGGAGACAGGGGGGCGAGCAGTACTTC	CATSRDGRQGGEQYF
NA	NA	TRBV6-4	TRBJ1-1	TGTGCCAGCAGTGAAGCATTTACGAGCACTGAAGCTTTCTTT	CASSEAFTSTEAFF
NA	TRBD1	TRBV7-2	TRBJ2-7	TGTGCCAGCAGCCCAGTTGGGACAGGGATGGTCCCCGAGCAGTACTTC	CASSPVGTGMVPEQYF
few	NA	TRBV5-1	TRBJ2-2	TGCGCCAGCAGCGATATATGGGACGGGTACACCGGGGAGCTGTTTTTT	CASSDIWDGYTGELFF
NA	NA	TRBV19	TRBJ2-2	TGTGCCAGTAGTATAGTGAACACCGGGGAGCTGTTTTTT	CASSIVNTGELFF
NA	NA	TRBV7-2	TRBJ1-4	TGTGCCAGCAGCCAAGCCTTGAGTCAGGGTTATGAAAAACTGTTTTTT	CASSQALSQGYEKLFF
NA	TRBD2	TRBV13	TRBJ2-7	TGTGCCAGCAGCCCCGGACTAGCGGGGATCCCCTCCTACGAGCAGTACTTC	CASSPGLAGIPSYEQYF
NA	TRBD1	TRBV5-4	TRBJ2-7	TGTGCCAGCAGCCCAACAGGACAGGGAAAATCCTACGAGCAGTACTTC	CASSPTGQGKSYEQYF
NA	NA	TRBV10-3	TRBJ2-1	TGTGCCATCAGTGATCCAACAGGGTATGAGCAGTTCTTC	CAISDPTGYEQFF
NA	TRBD1	TRBV7-8	TRBJ2-7	TGTGCCAGCAGCCGACCAGACAGGGGGATAGACTACGAGCAGTACTTC	CASSRPDRGIDYEQYF
NA	NA	TRBV7-2	TRBJ2-5	TGTGCCAGCAGCCACGGACAGCTCCAAGAGACCCAGTACTTC	CASSHGQLQETQYF
once	TRBD2	TRBV6-5	TRBJ2-7	TGTGCCAGCATTTCAACGGGGGGTTCTTACGAGCAGTACTTC	CASISTGGSYEQYF
NA	NA	TRBV5-1	TRBJ1-1	TGCGCCAGCAGCCCCGGGGCAGGGAGAGGGAACACTGAAGCTTTCTTT	CASSPGAGRGNTEAFF
NA	NA	TRBV7-2	TRBJ2-7	TGTGCCAGCAGCTGGGGTAGCTCCTACGAGCAGTACTTC	CASSWGSSYEQYF
NA	NA	TRBV9	TRBJ2-3	TGTGCCAGCAGCGTAGTGACTCATACAGATACGCAGTATTTT	CASSVVTHTDTQYF
NA	NA	TRBV15	TRBJ1-4	TGTGCCACCAGCGGTTCCCCGGGAATCGAAAAACTGTTTTTT	CATSGSPGIEKLFF
NA	NA	TRBV30	TRBJ1-2	TGTGCCTGGAGCCCACGGTACAGGGAAAACTATGGCTACACCTTC	CAWSPRYRENYGYTF
NA	NA	TRBV9	TRBJ2-5	TGTGCCAGCAGCGTAGCTGGAGGACAGAAAGAGACCCAGTACTTC	CASSVAGGQKETQYF
NA	NA	TRBV6-5	TRBJ1-1	TGTGCCAGCAGATCAGGGTTGGGTACTGAAGCTTTCTTT	CASRSGLGTEAFF
NA	NA	TRBV28	TRBJ2-3	TGTGCCAGCAGTTTATCAGTGGGGGGCGGAACAGATACGCAGTATTTT	CASSLSVGGGTDTQYF
NA	TRBD1	TRBV6-5	TRBJ2-2	TGTGCCAGCAGTTTAGACAGGGGGGACACCGGGGAGCTGTTTTTT	CASSLDRGDTGELFF
NA	NA	TRBV19	TRBJ2-2	TGTGCCAGCCGGAAGGGCGGGGAGCTGTTTTTT	CASRKGGELFF
NA	NA	TRBV6-5	TRBJ2-7	TGTGCCAGCGGGCGGGACAGCAGCTCCTACGAGCAGTACTTC	CASGRDSSSYEQYF
NA	TRBD1	TRBV5-4	TRBJ1-5	TGTGCCAGCAGCCGCACAGGGGGCCATCAGCCCCAGCATTTT	CASSRTGGHQPQHF
NA	NA	TRBV7-2	TRBJ2-7	TGTGCCAGCAGCTTAGTTGAGTTATGTATTTACGAGCAGTACTTC	CASSLVELCIYEQYF
NA	NA	TRBV4-1	TRBJ2-7	TGCGCCAGCAGCCAATCGGAAGCGGAGCACTCCTACGAGCAGTACTTC	CASSQSEAEHSYEQYF
NA	TRBD2	TRBV13	TRBJ2-5	TGTGCCAGCAGCTTTAACCGACTAGCGGGAGTGGTTGGGGAGACCCAGTACTTC	CASSFNRLAGVVGETQYF
NA	NA	TRBV9	TRBJ1-4	TGTGCCAGCAGCGTAACTGGGGGACTGAGTAATGAAAAACTGTTTTTT	CASSVTGGLSNEKLFF
NA	TRBD2	TRBV10-2	TRBJ2-7	TGCGCCAGCCGTGAAACTAGCGGGATCTCCTACGAGCAGTACTTC	CASRETSGISYEQYF
NA	NA	TRBV2	TRBJ1-1	TGTGCCAGCAGGGCCCGGGACGGTTGGGACACTGAAGCTTTCTTT	CASRARDGWDTEAFF
once	NA	TRBV14	TRBJ1-6	TGTGCCAGCAGTCGGGGTCGGGGTGGTTCACCCCTCCACTTT	CASSRGRGGSPLHF
NA	NA	TRBV11-3	TRBJ2-2	TGTGCCAGCAGCTTAAACAGGGAGATAACCGGGGAGCTGTTTTTT	CASSLNREITGELFF
NA	TRBD2	TRBV11-2	TRBJ2-2	TGTGCCAGCAGCTTCCCGACTAGCGGGAGGCGCACCGGGGAGCTGTTTTTT	CASSFPTSGRRTGELFF
NA	NA	TRBV7-2	TRBJ2-5	TGTGCCAGCAGCTTAGTTTTAGTCCAAGAGACCCAGTACTTC	CASSLVLVQETQYF
NA	NA	TRBV9	TRBJ2-6	TGTGCCAGCAGCGTAGCGAGAGGGGCCAACGTCCTGACTTTC	CASSVARGANVLTF
NA	NA	TRBV1	TRBJ1-4	TGCACCAGCAGCCAAGATTTGGGGAAGGAAAAACTGTTTTTT	CTSSQDLGKEKLFF
NA	TRBD2	TRBV10-3	TRBJ2-2	TGTGCCATCAGTGAGTCGAGCGGGGGGAACACCGGGGAGCTGTTTTTT	CAISESSGGNTGELFF
NA	TRBD2	TRBV19	TRBJ2-7	TGTGCCAGTAGTAGCGCAGGGCTAGCGGGGGACTCCTACGAGCAGTACTTC	CASSSAGLAGDSYEQYF
NA	NA	TRBV5-5	TRBJ2-1	TGTGCCAGCAGCCGCAGTGGCGTCGACAATGAGCAGTTCTTC	CASSRSGVDNEQFF
NA	NA	TRBV19	TRBJ2-3	TGTGCCAGTAACAAAAGACCTGGACGGAACACAGATACGCAGTATTTT	CASNKRPGRNTDTQYF
NA	NA	TRBV6-5	TRBJ1-2	TGTGCCAGCACCTACACACAGGGCTATGGCTACACCTTC	CASTYTQGYGYTF
few	TRBD2	TRBV28	TRBJ2-7	TGTGCCAGCAGTTTAGCGGGAGCGGATCTCGGCGAGCAGTACTTC	CASSLAGADLGEQYF
NA	TRBD1	TRBV5-1	TRBJ1-2	TGCGCCAGCAGTCCGGGGACAGTTGGCTACACCTTC	CASSPGTVGYTF